The clone carrying this TCR beta chain was detected many times. The antigen is not known. This CDR3 comprises 12 residues. The germline V gene has CDR1 DFQATT and CDR2 SNEGSKA (reference sequence). Trimming removed 7 bases at V and 5 bases at J, with 12 bases between. The source of the sample is a study of molecular identifiers for immune sequencing clone quantification. Study-wide points: Clones above 20 RNA copies held over 97% of effector molecules, under 1% in naive cells. Highly expanded clones may be undercounted when identical TCR molecules share barcodes.

The bulk TCR libraries were made with methods described before and with listed TCR primers. TCRdb re-derived calls from the PCR reads in MiXCR, one entry per CDR3 protein. The data hold 20,000 to 30,000 distinct CDR3 sequences, with over 15% observed a single time. The receptor comes from a human donor in good health. Some libraries in this study had Jurkat cell RNA spiked in. The chain links TRBV20-1 to TRBJ2-1; D is ambiguous. Sequencing was performed on naive CD8+ T cells from blood, with Jurkat cell RNA spiked in. Subset described: FACS-sorted CD8+CD4-CCR7+CD45RA+ naive T cells. As DNA, the CDR3 is TGCAGTGGTGTCGGGCCGAACAATGAGCAGTTCTTC. Its translation is CSGVGPNNEQFF.